The entry below gives a single T cell receptor beta chain sequence along with its context. Profiled with immunoSEQ multiplex PCR; TCRdb holds only in-frame clones, not every one. The sample holds some 23,000 clones, 70% to 90% seen once. The length of the CDR3 is 13 residues. Germline CDR1 MNHEY, CDR2 SVGAGI. Trimming took 6 bases from V and 2 from J, leaving 5 bases between them. The sample is drawn from a study of somatic mutations in cytotoxic T cells in rheumatoid arthritis. J is TRBJ1-6 and V is TRBV6-5; maybe TRBD1 (5 bases). The origin of this receptor is an adult with rheumatoid arthritis. The sample was CD8+ T cells sorted from blood. The CDR3: CASRQAYNSPLHF. CDR3 in DNA: TGTGCCAGCAGACAGGCCTATAATTCACCCCTCCACTTT.